This TCR beta chain was recovered during a study of blood T cell repertoires in COVID-19. Study context: Acute and convalescent COVID-19 specimens originated in the United States, Italy and Spain. Sources were T cells, B-cell-depleted T cells, or PBMCs; the material itself was cDNA or gDNA.

In the study's own analysis: Estimates of nucleated cell counts were drawn from the amplification of reference gene primers. The repertoire was sequenced with immunoSEQ multiplex PCR; TCRdb's copy has only in-frame clones and lacks some. From that table come the V and J calls and clone size; the DNA was used to work out D and trimming. The table has roughly 250,000 clones, approximately 80% seen once. The V end lost 5 bases, the J end lost 1 base, and 12 bases lay between the germline ends. The CDR3 is made up of 14 amino acids. Germline V gene sequence: CDR1 SGHNT, CDR2 YYREEE (reference sequence). Sequencing was done on a sample of peripheral blood. The sequence derives from a woman of 80 years or more with active or convalescent COVID-19. This chain connects TRBV5-4 to TRBJ2-5; D is perhaps TRBD2 (6 bases). The CDR3 sequence is CASRSREFQETQYF. The CDR3 coding sequence is TGTGCCAGCAGGTCGCGGGAATTCCAAGAGACCCAGTACTTC.